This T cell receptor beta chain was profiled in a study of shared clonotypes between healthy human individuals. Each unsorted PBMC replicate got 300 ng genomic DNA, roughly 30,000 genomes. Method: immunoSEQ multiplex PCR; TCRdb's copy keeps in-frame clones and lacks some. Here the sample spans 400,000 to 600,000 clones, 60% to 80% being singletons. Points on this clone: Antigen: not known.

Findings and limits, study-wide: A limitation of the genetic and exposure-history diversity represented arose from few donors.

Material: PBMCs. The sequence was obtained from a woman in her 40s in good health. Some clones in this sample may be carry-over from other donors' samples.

The CDR3 region is CASTVRQGKNEQYF. CDR3 nucleotides: TGTGCCAGCACTGTTAGACAGGGTAAGAACGAGCAGTACTTC. This rearrangement joins TRBV6-5 to TRBJ2-7; 7 bases agree with TRBD1. Germline values: CDR1 MNHEY, CDR2 SVGAGI. This CDR3 spans 14 amino acids. The junction had 11 bases not matched to a gene; V was cut back by 7 bases and J by 5 bases.